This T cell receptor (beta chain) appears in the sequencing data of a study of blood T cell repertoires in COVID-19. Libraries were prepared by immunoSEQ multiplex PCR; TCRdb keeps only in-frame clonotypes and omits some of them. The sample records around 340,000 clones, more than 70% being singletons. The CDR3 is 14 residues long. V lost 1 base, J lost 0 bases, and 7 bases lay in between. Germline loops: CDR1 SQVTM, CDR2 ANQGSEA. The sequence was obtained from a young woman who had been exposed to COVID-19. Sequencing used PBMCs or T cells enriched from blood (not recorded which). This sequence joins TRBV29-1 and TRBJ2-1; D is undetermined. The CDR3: CSVEVPSSYNEQFF. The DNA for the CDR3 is TGCAGCGTTGAAGTTCCGTCCTCCTACAATGAGCAGTTCTTC.